The 26 T cell receptor beta chains below all came from one sample that was sequenced in a study of control samples from healthy donors and cancer patients. Generated by immunoSEQ multiplex PCR, the TCRdb table keeps only in-frame clones and is missing some. The table shows about 130,000 clones, with roughly 87% occurring only once. Sequencing was done on a sample of blood. Receptors were obtained from a man aged 18 to 30 in good health.

This chain connects TRBV30 to TRBJ1-6, with D unclear. The ends were cut back, 5 bases at V and 8 bases at J, with 4 bases in the middle. Germline V gene lookup returns CDR1 GTSNPN and CDR2 SVGIG (reference sequence). The CDR3 is 10 amino acids. The CDR3 bases are TGTGCCTGGGGTGATTCACCCCTCCACTTT. Translating it yields CAWGDSPLHF. The full variable domain, in which reference TRBV30 and TRBJ1-6 provide the parts outside the CDR3, is SQTIHQWPATLVQPVGSPLSLECTVEGTSNPNLYWYRQAAGRGLQLLFYSVGIGQISSEVPQNLSASRPQDRQFILSSKKLLLSDSGFYLCAWGDSPLHFGNGTRLTVT.

J is TRBJ2-1 and V is TRBV5-4; 8 positions match TRBD2. The germline V gene encodes CDR1 SGHNT and CDR2 YYREEE (reference sequence). The CDR3 length is 15 residues. V was clipped by 5 bases and J by 3 bases; unmatched bases: 7. The CDR3 DNA sequence: TGTGCCAGCAGGACAGCGGGAGTAGGCTACAATGAGCAGTTCTTC. Translation gives CASRTAGVGYNEQFF.

The rearrangement uses TRBV6-5 and TRBJ1-1, with TRBD1 matching over 7 bases. Germline CDR1 is MNHEY and CDR2 is SVGAGI. This CDR3 is built from 14 residues. Trimming cost V 0 bases and J 4 bases; bases outside gene matches: 2. Here the CDR3 reads CASSYSAGGTEAFF. The CDR3 DNA is TGTGCCAGCAGTTACTCAGCAGGGGGCACTGAAGCTTTCTTT.

V usage is TRBV27 and J usage is TRBJ1-2; D not resolved. V lost 3 bases and J lost 2, with 13 bases in between. The germline V gene encodes CDR1 MNHEY and CDR2 SMNVEV (reference sequence). There are 15 residues in the CDR3. The CDR3: CASSLRVGSNYGYTF. The DNA of the CDR3 is TGTGCCAGCAGTTTGAGGGTAGGGTCGAACTATGGCTACACCTTC.

The chain employs TRBV14 and TRBJ1-3; no clear D. V gave up 1 base and J gave up 0 bases, with 10 bases separating them. The germline CDR1 and CDR2 sequences are SGHDN and FVKESK. CDR3 size: 16 residues. The CDR3: CASSQVGRSSGNTIYF. CDR3 bases: TGTGCCAGCAGCCAAGTCGGTAGAAGCTCTGGAAACACCATATATTTT.

This clone was counted between two and nine times. The V gene is TRBV2, the J gene TRBJ1-4; perhaps TRBD1 as D (5 bases). This CDR3 region has 14 residues. Trimming stripped 6 bases from V and 4 bases from J, with 12 bases between. Germline-derived CDR1 and CDR2 are SNHLY and FYNNEI. The DNA for the CDR3 is TGTGCCAGCAGCTCCGCCAGGGATAATGAAAAACTGTTTTTT. Translating it yields CASSSARDNEKLFF. The full variable domain, with the rest looked up from reference TRBV2 and TRBJ1-4, is EPEVTQTPSHQVTQMGQEVILRCVPISNHLYFYWYRQILGQKVEFLVSFYNNEISEKSEIFDDQFSVERPDGSNFTLKIRSTKLEDSAMYFCASSSARDNEKLFFGSGTQLSVL.

The gene calls are TRBV6-5 and TRBJ1-4; a weak D match, TRBD1 (5 bases). This CDR3 has 14 amino acids. Per the germline V gene, CDR1 is MNHEY and CDR2 is SVGAGI. The V end lost 6 bases, the J end lost 4 bases, and 12 bases lay between the germline ends. The CDR3 reads CASSLTENNEKLFF. As DNA, the CDR3 is TGTGCCAGCAGCCTGACAGAAAATAATGAAAAACTGTTTTTT.

The chain combines TRBV6-5 with TRBJ2-7; TRBD2 matches 8 bases. Germline V gives CDR1 MNHEY, CDR2 SVGAGI. The CDR3 has 15 residues. V lost 7 bases to trimming and J lost 2 bases; unmatched junction nucleotides: 10. DNA for the CDR3: TGTGCCAGCACCCTTCAGCCGGGGGGGACCTACGAGCAGTACTTC. Encoded protein: CASTLQPGGTYEQYF.

The chain has TRBV6-2 or TRBV6-3 and TRBJ1-1, with TRBD1 as a possible D gene (6 bases). The V gene lost 7 bases and the J gene lost 7 bases, with 16 bases spanning the gap. Germline CDR1 and CDR2: MNHEY and SVGEGT. The CDR3 runs 13 residues. The CDR3 reads CASIPGTTYEAFF. Here the CDR3 DNA reads TGTGCCAGCATCCCAGGGACAACCTATGAAGCTTTCTTT.

This chain links TRBV11-2 with TRBJ2-7; D gene ambiguous. The CDR3 contains 15 residues. Per the germline V gene, CDR1 is SGHAT and CDR2 is FQNNGV. V was cut by 2 bases and J by 5 bases, with 16 bases left in between. CDR3 protein: CASSLLDAYPHEQYF. In DNA, the CDR3 is TGTGCCAGCAGCTTACTGGACGCCTATCCCCACGAGCAGTACTTC.

This chain uses TRBV5-1 with TRBJ1-2; D might be TRBD1 (6 bases). Deletions cut 0 bases from V and 5 bases from J, with 11 bases between. There are 14 residues in the CDR3. Germline V gives CDR1 SGHRS, CDR2 YFSETQ. CDR3 nucleotides: TGCGCCAGCAGCTTGGACAGGGTCGGATATGGCTACACCTTC. Protein sequence: CASSLDRVGYGYTF.

The sample holds one count of this clone. The chain uses TRBV19 and TRBJ1-5; 9 bases match TRBD1. CDR3 length equals 14 residues. V shed 7 bases and J 7 bases; nucleotides not matched to a gene: 8. Germline V gene lookup returns CDR1 LNHDA and CDR2 SQIVND (reference sequence). As DNA, the CDR3 is TGTGCCAGTATGGGGGGACAGGGACAGCAGCCCCAGCATTTT. Translation: CASMGGQGQQPQHF.

The table lists this clone with many counts. The chain uses TRBV6-2 or TRBV6-3 and TRBJ2-2; unclear D gene. The germline CDR1 and CDR2 sequences are MNHEY and SVGEGT. Trimming stripped 2 bases from V and 4 bases from J, with 5 bases between. The CDR3 spans 13 residues. The CDR3 DNA reads TGTGCCAGCAGTTACCCCACCACCGGGGAGCTGTTTTTT. This codes for CASSYPTTGELFF.

The chain combines TRBV19 with TRBJ2-5, with 8 bases matching TRBD1. This CDR3 is built from 13 residues. CDR1 is LNHDA, CDR2 SQIVND, per germline (reference sequence). J gave up 3 bases and V 7 bases, and 4 bases lay outside the gene matches. The CDR3 region is CASTRTGKETQYF. The CDR3 DNA reads TGTGCCAGTACCAGGACAGGGAAAGAGACCCAGTACTTC. Filled out from reference TRBV19 and TRBJ2-5, the complete variable domain reads DGGITQSPKYLFRKEGQNVTLSCEQNLNHDAMYWYRQDPGQGLRLIYYSQIVNDFQKGDIAEGYSVSREKKESFPLTVTSAQKNPTAFYLCASTRTGKETQYFGPGTRLLVL.

The chain joins TRBV5-1 to TRBJ1-2; D possibly corresponds to TRBD1 (5 bases). Trimming shortened V by 9 bases and J by 7 bases, and 19 bases separated the two germline ends. The germline CDR1 and CDR2 sequences are SGHRS and YFSETQ. This CDR3 spans 13 amino acids. The CDR3: CATQSLQGGGYTF. CDR3 DNA sequence: TGCGCCACCCAGAGTCTCCAGGGCGGTGGCTACACCTTC.

This rearrangement joins TRBV2 to TRBJ2-1, with D uncertain. Germline CDR1 SNHLY, CDR2 FYNNEI. The CDR3 has 15 amino acids. V lost 3 bases to trimming and J lost 4 bases, with 13 bases between them. CDR3 DNA: TGTGCCAGCAGTGAGGACCCCCTCTCATACAATGAGCAGTTCTTC. Its protein is CASSEDPLSYNEQFF.

The rearrangement joins TRBV24-1 to TRBJ2-3; D not certain. V was clipped by 4 bases and J by 5 bases, with 6 bases between them. The CDR3 length is 12 residues. The V gene's germline CDR1 is KGHDR and CDR2 SFDVKD. CDR3 residues: CATSDSGDTQYF. The CDR3 DNA reads as TGTGCCACCAGTGACTCGGGAGATACGCAGTATTTT.

The genes are TRBV6-1 and TRBJ1-4, with TRBD1 matching over 11 bases. This CDR3 has 16 residues. Per the germline V gene, CDR1 is MNHNS and CDR2 is SASEGT. Trimming removed 3 bases from V and 2 bases from J; junction bases left unmatched: 2. CDR3 in DNA: TGTGCCAGCAGTGAGGACAGGGGGCAGACTAATGAAAAACTGTTTTTT. Amino acids: CASSEDRGQTNEKLFF.

This chain joins TRBV9 and TRBJ2-7; perhaps D is TRBD1 or TRBD2 (5 bases each). Germline CDR1 SGDLS, CDR2 YYNGEE. The CDR3 is 15 residues long. The V end lost 4 bases, the J end lost 0 bases, and 14 bases lay between the germline ends. As DNA, the CDR3 is TGTGCCAGCAGCTCCCCCGGGACGGCCTCCTACGAGCAGTACTTC. This codes for CASSSPGTASYEQYF.

The J gene is TRBJ1-2, the V gene TRBV28; 7 bases map to TRBD1. Germline CDR1 reads MDHEN; CDR2 reads SYDVKM. The length of the CDR3 is 15 residues. Germline trimming cut 5 bases from V and 9 bases from J; bases unmatched to any gene: 15. CDR3 residues: CASSPGGDSHLRYTF. CDR3 nucleotides: TGTGCCAGCAGTCCAGGGGGGGATTCCCACCTTCGCTACACCTTC.

The V gene is TRBV5-4, the J gene TRBJ2-1; 9 nucleotides line up with TRBD2. CDR3 length equals 16 residues. J was trimmed by 4 bases and V by 4 bases; bases with no gene match: 9. Germline V lookup: CDR1 SGHNT, CDR2 YYREEE (reference sequence). CDR3 protein: CASSDTTSGRYNEQFF. DNA for the CDR3: TGTGCCAGCAGCGACACTACTAGCGGGCGGTACAATGAGCAGTTCTTC.

The gene calls are TRBV4-3 and TRBJ1-6; D might be TRBD1 (6 bases). The V gene's germline CDR1 is LGHNA and CDR2 YSLEER. The CDR3 contains 17 residues. Trimming shortened V by 0 bases and J by 9 bases, and 18 bases separated the two germline ends. CDR3 in amino acids: CASSQEWGGLGGSPLHF. CDR3 coding DNA: TGCGCCAGCAGCCAAGAGTGGGGGGGGCTAGGAGGTTCACCCCTCCACTTT.

This rearrangement joins TRBV27 to TRBJ1-1, with 7 nucleotides matching TRBD1. Germline CDR1 reads MNHEY; CDR2 reads SMNVEV (reference sequence). This CDR3 is built from 15 residues. Germline trimming cut 2 bases from V and 4 bases from J; bases unmatched to any gene: 7. Here the CDR3 reads CASSLSRTGVTEAFF. The DNA for the CDR3 is TGTGCCAGCAGTTTAAGTCGAACAGGGGTCACTGAAGCTTTCTTT.

The chain uses TRBV18 and TRBJ2-7; TRBD2 matches 7 bases. J gave up 5 bases and V 3 bases, and 10 bases lay outside the gene matches. The CDR3 contains 15 residues. Germline loops: CDR1 KGHSH, CDR2 LQKENI. CDR3 amino acids: CASSPRGAGNNEQYF. CDR3 sequence (DNA): TGTGCCAGCTCACCGCGGGGAGCGGGAAATAACGAGCAGTACTTC.

The J gene is TRBJ2-7, the V gene TRBV28; D may be TRBD1 (6 bases). The CDR3 length is 15 residues. Per the germline V gene, CDR1 is MDHEN and CDR2 is SYDVKM. Trimming shortened V by 7 bases and J by 0 bases, and 16 bases separated the two germline ends. The CDR3, as DNA: TGTGCCAGCACCTATACTGGGACACCCTCCTACGAGCAGTACTTC. This codes for CASTYTGTPSYEQYF.

The chain carries TRBV7-8 and TRBJ2-2; 7 bases fit TRBD1. The CDR3 loop spans 21 amino acids. CDR1 is SGHVS and CDR2 is FQNEAQ in the germline V gene. The V gene end was trimmed by 2 bases and the J gene end by 1 base; junction bases not matched to a gene: 19. The chain's CDR3 is CASSLSPPPNRGRLNTGELFF. The CDR3 region has the DNA TGTGCCAGCAGCTTAAGCCCCCCCCCTAACAGGGGCCGCTTGAACACCGGGGAGCTGTTTTTT.